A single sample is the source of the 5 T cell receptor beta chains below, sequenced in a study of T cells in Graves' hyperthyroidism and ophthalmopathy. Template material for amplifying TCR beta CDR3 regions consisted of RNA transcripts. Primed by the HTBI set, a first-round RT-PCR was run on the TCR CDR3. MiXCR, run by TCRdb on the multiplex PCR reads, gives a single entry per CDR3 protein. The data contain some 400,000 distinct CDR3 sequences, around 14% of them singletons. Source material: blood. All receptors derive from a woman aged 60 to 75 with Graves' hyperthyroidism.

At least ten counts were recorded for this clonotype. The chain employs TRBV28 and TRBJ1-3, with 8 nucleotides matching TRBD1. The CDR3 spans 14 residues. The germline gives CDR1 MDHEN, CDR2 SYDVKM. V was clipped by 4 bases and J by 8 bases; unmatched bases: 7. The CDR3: CASSSGQGAYTIYF. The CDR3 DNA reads TGTGCCAGCAGTTCCGGACAGGGCGCGTACACCATATATTTT.

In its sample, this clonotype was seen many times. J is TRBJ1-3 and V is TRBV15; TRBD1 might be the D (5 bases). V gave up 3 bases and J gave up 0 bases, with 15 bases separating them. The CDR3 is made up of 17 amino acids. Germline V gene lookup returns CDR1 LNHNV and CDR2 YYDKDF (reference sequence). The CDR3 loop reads CATSSLKQDYSGNTIYF. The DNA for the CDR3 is TGTGCCACCAGCAGCCTCAAACAGGATTACTCTGGAAACACCATATATTTT.

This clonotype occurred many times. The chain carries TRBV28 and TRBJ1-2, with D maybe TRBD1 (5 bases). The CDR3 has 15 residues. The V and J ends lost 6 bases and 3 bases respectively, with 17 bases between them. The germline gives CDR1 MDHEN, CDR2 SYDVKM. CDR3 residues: CASRTSVGGDYGYTF. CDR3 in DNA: TGTGCCAGCAGGACCAGCGTGGGGGGAGACTATGGCTACACCTTC.

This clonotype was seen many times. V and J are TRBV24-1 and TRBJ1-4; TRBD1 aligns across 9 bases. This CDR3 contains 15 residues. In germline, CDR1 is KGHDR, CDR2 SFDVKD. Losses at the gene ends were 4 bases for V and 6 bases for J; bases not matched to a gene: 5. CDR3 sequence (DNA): TGTGCCACCAGTGAGCCGGGACAGGGATATGAAAAACTGTTTTTT. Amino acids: CATSEPGQGYEKLFF.

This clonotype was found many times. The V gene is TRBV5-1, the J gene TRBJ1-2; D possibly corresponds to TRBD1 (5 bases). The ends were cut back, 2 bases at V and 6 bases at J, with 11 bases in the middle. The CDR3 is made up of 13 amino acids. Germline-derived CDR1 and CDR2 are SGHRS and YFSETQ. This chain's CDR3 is CASSFQGADGYTF. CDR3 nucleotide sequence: TGCGCCAGCAGCTTCCAAGGGGCGGATGGCTACACCTTC.